This record looks at one T cell receptor (beta chain) sequence and its context. These data are taken from a study of human versus mouse CDR3 diversity and MHC coevolution. V was pared by 5 bases and J by 1 base, with 8 bases between. Germline V gives CDR1 SNHLY, CDR2 FYNNEI. The CDR3 is 13 amino acids. The method was immunoSEQ multiplex PCR; TCRdb's version includes in-frame clones alone and lacks a portion of them. The sample carries about 77,000 clones, around 93% recorded once. The V and J genes are TRBV2 and TRBJ1-1; D unresolved. This TCR was recovered from a person aged 30-69 years in good health. The specimen was naive CD4+ T cells from blood. As to subset: CD45RO-negative CD62L-positive naive CD4 T cells. CDR3: CASSQAGNTEAFF. The CDR3 DNA follows: TGTGCCAGCAGTCAGGCCGGGAACACTGAAGCTTTCTTT.